This T cell receptor (beta chain) is drawn from a study of shared clonotypes between healthy human individuals. Profiling relied on immunoSEQ multiplex PCR, and the TCRdb table lists in-frame clones only, not all of them. This table has about a million clones, under 80% appearing once. The germline V gene has CDR1 MNHEY and CDR2 SVGAGI. This CDR3 is 14 amino acids long. V dropped 6 bases and J dropped 9; count of bases not matched to a gene: 6. The chain has TRBV6-5 and TRBJ1-6; 9 bases are shared with TRBD1. The sample comprised memory CD4+ T cells sorted from blood. Sample subset: CD45RA-negative fraction. This TCR derives from a man aged 18 to 29 in good health. CDR3 sequence reads: CASSRTGVTSPLHF. CDR3 nucleotide sequence: TGTGCCAGCAGCCGGACAGGGGTGACTTCACCCCTCCACTTT.